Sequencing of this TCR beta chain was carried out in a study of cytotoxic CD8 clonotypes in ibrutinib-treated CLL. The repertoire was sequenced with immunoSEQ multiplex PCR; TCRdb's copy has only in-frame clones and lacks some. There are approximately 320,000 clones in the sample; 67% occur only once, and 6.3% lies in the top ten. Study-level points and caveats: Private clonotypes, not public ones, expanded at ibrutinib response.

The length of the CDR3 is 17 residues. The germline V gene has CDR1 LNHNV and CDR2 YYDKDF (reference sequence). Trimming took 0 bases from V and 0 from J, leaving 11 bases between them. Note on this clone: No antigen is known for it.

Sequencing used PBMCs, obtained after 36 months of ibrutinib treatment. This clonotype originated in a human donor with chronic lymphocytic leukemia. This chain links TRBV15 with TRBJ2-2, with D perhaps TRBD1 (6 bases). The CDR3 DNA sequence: TGTGCCACCAGCAGAGATCCAAGGACAGCGAACACCGGGGAGCTGTTTTTT. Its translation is CATSRDPRTANTGELFF. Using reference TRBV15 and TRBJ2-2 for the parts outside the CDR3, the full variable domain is DAMVIQNPRYQVTQFGKPVTLSCSQTLNHNVMYWYQQKSSQAPKLLFHYYDKDFNNEADTPDNFQSRRPNTSFCFLDIRSPGLGDTAMYLCATSRDPRTANTGELFFGEGSRLTVL.